This T cell receptor (beta chain) is drawn from a study of metastatic and nonmetastatic thyroid tumors. About the research overall: Across blood and tumor or nodule tissue, repertoires from malignant and benign thyroid patients were compared with one another. Study-wide findings and caveats: The reported finding was significantly higher TCR beta diversity in malignant thyroid tumors relative to benign nodules, in blood and tumor.

V gave up 5 bases and J gave up 0 bases; unmatched junction bases: 10. The V gene's germline CDR1 is SNHLY and CDR2 FYNNEI. The CDR3 extends over 17 amino acids. TCRdb re-clonotyped the PCR reads via MiXCR. Of roughly 30,000 clones listed, around 15% are singletons. There were no patients who had received any treatment before thyroid surgery. This clone was seen many times. Its cognate antigen is unknown. This receptor was identified in a female donor with papillary thyroid cancer or a benign thyroid nodule (not recorded which). Some clones in this sample may be carry-over from other donors' samples. Sequences were obtained from blood. The gene calls are TRBV2 and TRBJ2-1, with 7 bases that match TRBD1. CDR3 sequence: CASSRQGFLSSYNEQFF. In nucleotides, the CDR3 is TGTGCCAGCAGTCGACAGGGATTTCTAAGCTCCTACAATGAGCAGTTCTTC.